This TCR beta chain was recorded in a study of OX40 agonist ivuxolimab in advanced cancers. Study findings and constraints: CD4+ T cells averaged fewer expanded clones than CD8+ T cells.

Comments on this clone: Its cognate antigen is unknown.

Individuals having autoimmune disease history or systemic immunosuppression were not enrolled. This table comes from immunoSEQ multiplex PCR, and its TCRdb copy is limited to in-frame clones, with some not included. The sample contains around 38,000 clones, around four fifths of which appear only once. This CDR3 is built from 14 residues. V trimming: 6 bases; J trimming: 4 bases; junction bases outside the gene matches: 6. Germline CDR1 reads MNHEY; CDR2 reads SMNVEV (reference sequence). This rearrangement joins TRBV27 to TRBJ2-3, with 8 bases matching TRBD2. This TCR was recovered from an adult with an advanced solid tumor such as melanoma, head and neck, liver or kidney cancer. The specimen comprised CD4+ or CD8+ T cells sorted from blood, sampled in a trial of the OX40 agonist ivuxolimab. The CDR3 is CASSPSGSSDTQYF. The CDR3, as DNA: TGTGCCAGCAGCCCAAGCGGGAGCTCAGATACGCAGTATTTT.